This TCR beta chain was sequenced during a study of cytomegalovirus exposure and HLA in healthy donors. General study findings and limits: Reportedly, fewer N-insertions than the roughly 700-donor mean appeared in an Asian-associated ancestry cluster in a later analysis. In a later analysis, V- and J-gene trimming of beta chains associated with a DCLRE1C missense variant, replicated independently. Being indistinguishable, some V segments were excluded, TRBV6-2 and TRBV6-3 among them.

The CDR3 spans 11 residues. Germline V lookup: CDR1 KGHSH, CDR2 LQKENI. Deletions cut 5 bases from V and 7 bases from J, with 8 bases between. 60 Vbeta and 13 Jbeta primers were used in PCR. Sequencing used immunoSEQ multiplex PCR; TCRdb keeps in-frame clones, though not all of them. The table shows about 77,000 clones, with more than 75% occurring only once. This clone was picked up a small number of times. Its antigen is as yet unknown. J is TRBJ1-1 and V is TRBV18; D is ambiguous. Sequenced material: PBMCs. This TCR was recovered from a man in his forties in good health and CMV-seronegative. The CDR3 DNA is TGTGCCAGCTCATATAGTGGTGAAGCTTTCTTT. Amino acids: CASSYSGEAFF.